The source of this T cell receptor beta chain is a study of blood T cell repertoires in COVID-19. Study overall: Acute and convalescent COVID-19 samples came from the United States, Italy and Spain. The cDNA or gDNA used as material had been derived from T cells, B-cell-depleted T cells, or PBMCs.

The CDR3 has 13 amino acids. Germline V lookup: CDR1 ENHRY, CDR2 SYGVKD. The V gene lost 8 bases and the J gene lost 0 bases, with 8 bases spanning the gap. Per the authors' pipeline: Cell counts per sample came from amplifying reference gene primers. Profiling relied on immunoSEQ multiplex PCR, and the TCRdb table lists in-frame clones only, not all of them. V, J and clone size were drawn from that table, and D and trimming were deduced from the DNA. This table has under 200,000 clones, 88% appearing once. This clonotype originated in a man aged 35 to 55 with active or convalescent COVID-19. Specimen: peripheral blood. The chain carries TRBV10-3 and TRBJ1-5; D may be TRBD1 (5 bases). CDR3: CAIRQLSNQPQHF. CDR3 coding DNA: TGTGCCATCCGACAGCTTAGCAATCAGCCCCAGCATTTT.